This record covers a single T cell receptor (beta chain). These data originate in a study of technical replicates of blood from a few donors. TCRdb's copy holds only in-frame clones and misses some; the assay was immunoSEQ multiplex PCR. Among under 70,000 clones listed, about nine tenths were seen once. This CDR3 region has 15 residues. Germline V CDR1 and CDR2: MNHEY, SMNVEV (reference sequence). V lost 7 bases and J lost 3, with 15 bases in between. The TCR was taken from a human donor in good health. Some clones in this sample may be carry-over from other donors' samples. The sample comprised PBMCs. The chain carries TRBV27 and TRBJ2-2; TRBD1 might be the D (5 bases). The chain's CDR3 is CASTYVREHTGELFF. The CDR3 coding sequence is TGTGCCAGCACCTACGTCAGGGAACACACCGGGGAGCTGTTTTTT.